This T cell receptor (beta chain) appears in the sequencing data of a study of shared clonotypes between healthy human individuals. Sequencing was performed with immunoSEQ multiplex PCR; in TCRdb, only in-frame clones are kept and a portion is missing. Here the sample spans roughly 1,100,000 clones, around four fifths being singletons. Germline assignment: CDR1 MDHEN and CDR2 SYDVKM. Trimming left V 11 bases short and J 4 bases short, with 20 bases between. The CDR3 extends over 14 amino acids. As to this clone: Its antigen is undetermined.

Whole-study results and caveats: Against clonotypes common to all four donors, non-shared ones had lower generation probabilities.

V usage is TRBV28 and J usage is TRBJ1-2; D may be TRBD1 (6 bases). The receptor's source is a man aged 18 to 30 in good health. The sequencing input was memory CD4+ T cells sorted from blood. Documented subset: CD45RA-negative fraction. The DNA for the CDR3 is TGTGCCTCAAGGGGGACTGGACTGTCCTATGGCTACACCTTC. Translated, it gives CASRGTGLSYGYTF.